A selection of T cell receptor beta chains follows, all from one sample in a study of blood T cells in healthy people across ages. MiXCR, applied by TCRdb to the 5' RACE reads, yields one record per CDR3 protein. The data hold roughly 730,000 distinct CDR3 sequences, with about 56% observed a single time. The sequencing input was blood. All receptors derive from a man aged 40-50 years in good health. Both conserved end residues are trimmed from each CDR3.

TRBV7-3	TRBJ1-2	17	ASSLEKIKTGQDIYGYT
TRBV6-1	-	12	ASKVTGMVNEQY
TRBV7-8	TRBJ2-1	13	ASSLTLSSYNEQF
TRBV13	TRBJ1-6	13	ASSPTRASGSPLH
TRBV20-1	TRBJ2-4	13	SKVAAGEPKSIQY
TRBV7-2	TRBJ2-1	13	ASSLAMGVVDEQF
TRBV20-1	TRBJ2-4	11	SASGSGGDIQY
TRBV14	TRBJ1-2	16	ASSQVKVGTIYNYGYT
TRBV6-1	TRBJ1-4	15	ASSRIRTAATNEKLF
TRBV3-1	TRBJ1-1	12	ASSQEGLGAEAF
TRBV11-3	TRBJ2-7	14	ASSSLTGPENYEQY
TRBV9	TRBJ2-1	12	ASSGGTRKNEQF
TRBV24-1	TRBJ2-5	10	VTSDRQETQY
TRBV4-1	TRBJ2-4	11	ASSPGQGDIQY
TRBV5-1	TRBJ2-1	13	ASSPPGLTGNEQF
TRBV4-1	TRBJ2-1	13	ASSQGWETYNEQF
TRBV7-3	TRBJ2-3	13	ASSTLPGSTDTQY
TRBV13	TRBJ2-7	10	ASSLQSYEQY
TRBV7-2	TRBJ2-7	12	ASSLSPPVYEQY
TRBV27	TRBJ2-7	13	ASSPGGGSVYEQY
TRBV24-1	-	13	ATSDLSGGRYEQY
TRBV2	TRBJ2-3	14	ASSRRTGGVGDTQY
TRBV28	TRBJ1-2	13	ASSLWTGGSYGYT
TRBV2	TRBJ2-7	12	ASKQLGNSYEQY
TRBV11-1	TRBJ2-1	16	ASRGSASGTLSYNEQF
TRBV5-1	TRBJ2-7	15	ASSLQWSGVVSYEQY
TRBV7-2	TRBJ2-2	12	ASSVQGVTGELF
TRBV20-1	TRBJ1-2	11	SAPTGTHYGYT
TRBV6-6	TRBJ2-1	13	ASWDRGGKGNEQF
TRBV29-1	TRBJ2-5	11	SVWTGQEETQY
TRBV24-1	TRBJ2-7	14	ATSDPTGTGSYEQY
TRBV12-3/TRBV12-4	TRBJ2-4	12	ASRVGTTKNIQY
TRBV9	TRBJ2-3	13	ASIAGTSETDTQY
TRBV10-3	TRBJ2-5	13	AISATSGRGNEQY
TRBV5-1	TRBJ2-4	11	ASSTDRLGEQY
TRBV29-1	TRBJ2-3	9	SVGDTDTQY
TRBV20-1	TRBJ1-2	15	SARDWAGEKTNYGYT
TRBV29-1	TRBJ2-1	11	SVEVGAPNEQF
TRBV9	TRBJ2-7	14	ASSPPWRGLGYEQY
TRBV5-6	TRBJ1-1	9	ASGEFTEAF